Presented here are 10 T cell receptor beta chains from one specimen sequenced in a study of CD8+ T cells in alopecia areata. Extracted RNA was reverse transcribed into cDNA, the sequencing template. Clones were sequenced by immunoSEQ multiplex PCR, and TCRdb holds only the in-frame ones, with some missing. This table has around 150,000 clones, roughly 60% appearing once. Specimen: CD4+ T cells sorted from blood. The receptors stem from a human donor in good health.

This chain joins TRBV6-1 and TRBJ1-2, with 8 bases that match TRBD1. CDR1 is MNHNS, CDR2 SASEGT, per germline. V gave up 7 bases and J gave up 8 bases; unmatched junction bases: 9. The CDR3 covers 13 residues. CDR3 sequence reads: CASMARTGSGYTF. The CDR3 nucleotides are TGTGCCAGCATGGCGCGGACAGGGAGCGGCTACACCTTC.

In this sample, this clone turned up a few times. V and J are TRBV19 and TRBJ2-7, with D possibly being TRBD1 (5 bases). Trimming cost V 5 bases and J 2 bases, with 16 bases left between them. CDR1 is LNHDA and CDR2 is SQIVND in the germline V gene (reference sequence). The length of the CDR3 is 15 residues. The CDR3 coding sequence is TGTGCCAGTAGTGGGGCGGACCTGGACACCTACGAGCAGTACTTC. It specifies CASSGADLDTYEQYF. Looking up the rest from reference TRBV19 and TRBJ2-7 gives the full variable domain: DGGITQSPKYLFRKEGQNVTLSCEQNLNHDAMYWYRQDPGQGLRLIYYSQIVNDFQKGDIAEGYSVSREKKESFPLTVTSAQKNPTAFYLCASSGADLDTYEQYFGPGTRLTVT.

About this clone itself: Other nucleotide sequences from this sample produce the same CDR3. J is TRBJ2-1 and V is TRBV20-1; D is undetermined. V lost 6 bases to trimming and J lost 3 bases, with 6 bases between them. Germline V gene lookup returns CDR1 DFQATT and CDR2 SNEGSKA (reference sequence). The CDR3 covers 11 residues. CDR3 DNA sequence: TGCAGTGCCAAGGACTACAATGAGCAGTTCTTC. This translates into CSAKDYNEQFF.

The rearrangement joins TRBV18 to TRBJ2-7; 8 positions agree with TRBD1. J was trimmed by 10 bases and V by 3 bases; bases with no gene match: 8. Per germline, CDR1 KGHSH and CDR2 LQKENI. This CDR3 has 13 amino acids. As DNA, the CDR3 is TGTGCCAGCTCACCCCAGGGGGCGACCTCTCAGTACTTC. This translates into CASSPQGATSQYF.

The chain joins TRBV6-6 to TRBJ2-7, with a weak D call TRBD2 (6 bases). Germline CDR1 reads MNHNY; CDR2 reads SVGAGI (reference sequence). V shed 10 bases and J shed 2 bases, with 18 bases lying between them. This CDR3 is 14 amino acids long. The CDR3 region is CATGSGGKTYEQYF. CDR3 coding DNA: TGTGCCACTGGGAGTGGGGGGAAAACCTACGAGCAGTACTTC.

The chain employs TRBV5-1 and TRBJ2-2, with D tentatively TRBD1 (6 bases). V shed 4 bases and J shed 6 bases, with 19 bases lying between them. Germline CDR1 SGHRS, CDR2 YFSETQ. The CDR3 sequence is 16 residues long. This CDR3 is CASSLLQGSRPGELFF. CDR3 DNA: TGCGCCAGCAGCCTCTTACAGGGATCACGTCCCGGGGAGCTGTTTTTT. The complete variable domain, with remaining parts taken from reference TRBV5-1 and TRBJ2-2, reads KAGVTQTPRYLIKTRGQQVTLSCSPISGHRSVSWYQQTPGQGLQFLFEYFSETQRNKGNFPGRFSGRQFSNSRSEMNVSTLELGDSALYLCASSLLQGSRPGELFFGEGSRLTVL.

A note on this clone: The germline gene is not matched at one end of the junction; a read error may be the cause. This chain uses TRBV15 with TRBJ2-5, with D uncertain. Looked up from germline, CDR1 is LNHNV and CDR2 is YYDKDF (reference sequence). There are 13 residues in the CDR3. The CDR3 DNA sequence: TGTGCCTCCAGGCCGTCCGCTTTGAAGACCCAGTACTTC. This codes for CASRPSALKTQYF.

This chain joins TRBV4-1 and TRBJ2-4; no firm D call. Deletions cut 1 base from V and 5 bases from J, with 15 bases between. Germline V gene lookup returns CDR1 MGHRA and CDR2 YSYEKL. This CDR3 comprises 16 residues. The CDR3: CASSQAWPVIENIQYF. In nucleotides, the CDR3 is TGCGCCAGCAGCCAAGCCTGGCCAGTAATCGAAAACATTCAGTACTTC.

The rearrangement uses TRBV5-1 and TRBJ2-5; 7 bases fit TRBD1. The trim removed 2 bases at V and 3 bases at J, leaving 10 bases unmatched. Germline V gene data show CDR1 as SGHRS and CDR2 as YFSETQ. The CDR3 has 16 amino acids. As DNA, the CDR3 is TGCGCCAGCAGCTTCACAGACGGGGACAGAGAAGAGACCCAGTACTTC. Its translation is CASSFTDGDREETQYF.

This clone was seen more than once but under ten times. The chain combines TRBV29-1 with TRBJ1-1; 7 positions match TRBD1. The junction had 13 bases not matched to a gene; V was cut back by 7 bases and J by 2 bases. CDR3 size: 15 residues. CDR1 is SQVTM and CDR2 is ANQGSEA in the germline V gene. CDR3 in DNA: TGCAGCGCCCGAAGGCCCGGGACAGTCAACACTGAAGCTTTCTTT. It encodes CSARRPGTVNTEAFF. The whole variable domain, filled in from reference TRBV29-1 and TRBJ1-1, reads SAVISQKPSRDICQRGTSLTIQCQVDSQVTMMFWYRQQPGQSLTLIATANQGSEATYESGFVIDKFPISRPNLTFSTLTVSNMSPEDSSIYLCSARRPGTVNTEAFFGQGTRLTVV.